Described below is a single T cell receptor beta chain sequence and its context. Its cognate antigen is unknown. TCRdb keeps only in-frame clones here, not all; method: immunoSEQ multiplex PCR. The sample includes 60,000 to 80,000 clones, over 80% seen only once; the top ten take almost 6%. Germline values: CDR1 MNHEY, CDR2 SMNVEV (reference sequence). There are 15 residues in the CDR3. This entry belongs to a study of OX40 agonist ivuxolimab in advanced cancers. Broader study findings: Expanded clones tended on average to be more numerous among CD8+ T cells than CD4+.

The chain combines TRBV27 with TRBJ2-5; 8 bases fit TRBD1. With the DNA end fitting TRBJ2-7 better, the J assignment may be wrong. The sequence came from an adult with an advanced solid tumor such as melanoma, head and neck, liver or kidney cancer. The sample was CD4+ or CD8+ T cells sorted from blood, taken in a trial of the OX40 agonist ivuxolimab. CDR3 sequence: CASSPRTGTAYEQYF. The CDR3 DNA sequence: TGTGCCAGCAGTCCCCGGACAGGGACTGCCTACGAGCAGTACTTC.